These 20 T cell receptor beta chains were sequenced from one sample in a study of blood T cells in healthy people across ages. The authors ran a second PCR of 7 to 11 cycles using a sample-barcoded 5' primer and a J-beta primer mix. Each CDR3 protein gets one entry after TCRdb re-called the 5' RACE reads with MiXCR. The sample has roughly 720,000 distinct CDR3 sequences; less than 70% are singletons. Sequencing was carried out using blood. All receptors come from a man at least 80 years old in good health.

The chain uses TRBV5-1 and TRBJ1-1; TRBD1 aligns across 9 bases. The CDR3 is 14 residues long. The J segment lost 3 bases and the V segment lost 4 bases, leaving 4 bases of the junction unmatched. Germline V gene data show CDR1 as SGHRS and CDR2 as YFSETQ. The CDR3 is CASSIRDRDTEAFF. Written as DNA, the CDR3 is TGCGCCAGCAGCATCCGGGACAGGGACACTGAAGCTTTCTTT.

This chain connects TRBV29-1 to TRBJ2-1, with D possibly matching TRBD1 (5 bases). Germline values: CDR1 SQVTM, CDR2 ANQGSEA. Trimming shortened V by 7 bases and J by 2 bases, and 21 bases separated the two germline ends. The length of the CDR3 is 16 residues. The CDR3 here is CSAGRLRGPAYNEQFF. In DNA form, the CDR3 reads TGCAGCGCCGGAAGGTTAAGGGGCCCAGCCTACAATGAGCAGTTCTTC.

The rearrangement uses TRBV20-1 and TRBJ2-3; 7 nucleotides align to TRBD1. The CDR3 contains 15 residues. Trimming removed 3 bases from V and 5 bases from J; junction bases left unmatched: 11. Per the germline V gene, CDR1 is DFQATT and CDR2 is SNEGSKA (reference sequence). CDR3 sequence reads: CSARSTGAVLDTQYF. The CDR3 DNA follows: TGCAGTGCTAGGTCCACAGGGGCGGTTTTAGATACGCAGTATTTT.

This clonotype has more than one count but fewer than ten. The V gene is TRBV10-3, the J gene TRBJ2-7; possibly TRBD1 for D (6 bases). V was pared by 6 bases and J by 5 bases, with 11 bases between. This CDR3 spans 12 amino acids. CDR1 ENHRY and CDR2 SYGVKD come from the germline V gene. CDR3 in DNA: TGTGCCATCAGAACAGGGACCCACGAGCAGTACTTC. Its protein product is CAIRTGTHEQYF.

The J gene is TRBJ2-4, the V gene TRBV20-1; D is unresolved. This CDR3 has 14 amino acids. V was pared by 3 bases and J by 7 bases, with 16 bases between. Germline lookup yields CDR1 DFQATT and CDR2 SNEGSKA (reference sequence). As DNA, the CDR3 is TGCAGTGCTAGGCCTCAGGAAATGAATAACATTCAGTACTTC. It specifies CSARPQEMNNIQYF.

CDR3 region: CSATTSGGEQFF. Here the CDR3 DNA reads TGCAGTGCTACGACTAGCGGCGGTGAGCAGTTCTTC. The chain is built from TRBV20-1 and TRBJ2-1, with 9 nucleotides matching TRBD2. CDR1 and CDR2 (germline): DFQATT, SNEGSKA (reference sequence). This CDR3 contains 12 residues. J gave up 9 bases and V 4 bases, and 4 bases lay outside the gene matches.

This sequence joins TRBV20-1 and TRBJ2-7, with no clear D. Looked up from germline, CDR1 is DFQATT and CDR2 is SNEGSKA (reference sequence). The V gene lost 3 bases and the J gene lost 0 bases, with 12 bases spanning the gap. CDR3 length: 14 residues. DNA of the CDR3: TGCAGTGCTAGGACACATGGCGCCTCCTACGAGCAGTACTTC. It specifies CSARTHGASYEQYF.

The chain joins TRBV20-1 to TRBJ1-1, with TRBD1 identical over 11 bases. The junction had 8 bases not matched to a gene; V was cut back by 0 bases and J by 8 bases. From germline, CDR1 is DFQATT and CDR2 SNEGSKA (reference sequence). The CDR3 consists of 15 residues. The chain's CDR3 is CSARDRGTGGGEAFF. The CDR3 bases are TGCAGTGCTAGAGATAGGGGGACAGGGGGAGGAGAAGCTTTCTTT.

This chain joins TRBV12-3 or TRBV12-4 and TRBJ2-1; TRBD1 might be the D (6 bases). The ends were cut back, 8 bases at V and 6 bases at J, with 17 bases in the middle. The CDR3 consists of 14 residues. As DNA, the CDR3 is TGTGCCAGCGGGACAATCGGGGCGCTCAATGAGCAGTTCTTC. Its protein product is CASGTIGALNEQFF.

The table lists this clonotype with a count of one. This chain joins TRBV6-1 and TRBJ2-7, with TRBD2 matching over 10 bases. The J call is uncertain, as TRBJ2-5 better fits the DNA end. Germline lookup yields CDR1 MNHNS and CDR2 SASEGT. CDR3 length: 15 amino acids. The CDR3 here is CASRPLGLAAKTQYF. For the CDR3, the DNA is TGTGCCAGCCGACCTCTTGGACTAGCGGCGAAGACCCAGTACTTC.

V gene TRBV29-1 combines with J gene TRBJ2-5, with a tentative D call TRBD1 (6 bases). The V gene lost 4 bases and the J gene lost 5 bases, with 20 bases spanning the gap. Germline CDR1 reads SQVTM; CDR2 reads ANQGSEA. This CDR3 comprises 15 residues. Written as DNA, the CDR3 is TGCAGCGTTGGGTTGGCAGGGGCCCCGGTTGAGACCCAGTACTTC. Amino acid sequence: CSVGLAGAPVETQYF.

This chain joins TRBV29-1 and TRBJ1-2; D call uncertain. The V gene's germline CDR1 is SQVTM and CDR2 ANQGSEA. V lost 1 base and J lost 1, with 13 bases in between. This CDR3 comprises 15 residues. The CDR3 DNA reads TGCAGCGTTGAAGGTCTCCCGACGGGTAACTATGGCTACACCTTC. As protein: CSVEGLPTGNYGYTF.

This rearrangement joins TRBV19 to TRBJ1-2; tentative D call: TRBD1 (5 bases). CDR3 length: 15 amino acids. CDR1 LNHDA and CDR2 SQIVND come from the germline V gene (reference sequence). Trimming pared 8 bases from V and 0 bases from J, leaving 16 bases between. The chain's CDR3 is CASPTGGVANYGYTF. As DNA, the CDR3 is TGTGCCAGTCCTACGGGGGGAGTTGCTAACTATGGCTACACCTTC.

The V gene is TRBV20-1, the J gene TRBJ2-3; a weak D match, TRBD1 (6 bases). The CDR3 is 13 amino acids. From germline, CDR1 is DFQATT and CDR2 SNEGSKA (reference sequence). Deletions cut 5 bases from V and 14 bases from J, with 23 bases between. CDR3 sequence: CSARTQGDRDAYF. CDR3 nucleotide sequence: TGCAGTGCTCGTACACAGGGAGATAGAGACGCGTATTTT.

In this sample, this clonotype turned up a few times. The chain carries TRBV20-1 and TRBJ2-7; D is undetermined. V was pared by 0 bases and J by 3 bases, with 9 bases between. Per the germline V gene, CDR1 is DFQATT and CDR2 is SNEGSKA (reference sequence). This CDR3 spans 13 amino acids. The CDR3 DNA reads TGCAGTGCTAGAGACCTAGGAAACTACGAGCAGTACTTC. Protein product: CSARDLGNYEQYF.

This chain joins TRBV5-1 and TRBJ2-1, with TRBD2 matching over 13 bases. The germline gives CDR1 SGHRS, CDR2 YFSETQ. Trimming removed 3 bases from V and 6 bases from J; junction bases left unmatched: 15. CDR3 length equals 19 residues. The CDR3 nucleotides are TGCGCCAGCAGCTCACGGACTAGCGGGAGCTCCGAGGTTGGCAATGAGCAGTTCTTC. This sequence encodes CASSSRTSGSSEVGNEQFF.

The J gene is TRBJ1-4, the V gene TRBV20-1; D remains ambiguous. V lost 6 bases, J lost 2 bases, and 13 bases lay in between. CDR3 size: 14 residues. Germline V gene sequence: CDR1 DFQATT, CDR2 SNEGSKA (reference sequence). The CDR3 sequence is CSAEERRTNEKLFF. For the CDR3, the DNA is TGCAGTGCCGAGGAGAGGAGGACTAATGAAAAACTGTTTTTT.

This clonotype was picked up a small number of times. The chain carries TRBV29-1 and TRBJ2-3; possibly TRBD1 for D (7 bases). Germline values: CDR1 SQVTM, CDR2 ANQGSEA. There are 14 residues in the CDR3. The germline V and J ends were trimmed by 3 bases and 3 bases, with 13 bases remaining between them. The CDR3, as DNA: TGCAGCGTTGACTGGCAGGGGGGTACAGATACGCAGTATTTT. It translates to CSVDWQGGTDTQYF.

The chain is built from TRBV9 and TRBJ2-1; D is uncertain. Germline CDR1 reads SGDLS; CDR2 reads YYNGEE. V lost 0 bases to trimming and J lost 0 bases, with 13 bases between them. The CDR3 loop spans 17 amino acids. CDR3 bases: TGTGCCAGCAGCGTAGCTTTGGCAGGCCGCTCCTACAATGAGCAGTTCTTC. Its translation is CASSVALAGRSYNEQFF. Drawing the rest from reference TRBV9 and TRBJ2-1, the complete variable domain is DSGVTQTPKHLITATGQRVTLRCSPRSGDLSVYWYQQSLDQGLQFLIQYYNGEERAKGNILERFSAQQFPDLHSELNLSSLELGDSALYFCASSVALAGRSYNEQFFGPGTRLTVL.

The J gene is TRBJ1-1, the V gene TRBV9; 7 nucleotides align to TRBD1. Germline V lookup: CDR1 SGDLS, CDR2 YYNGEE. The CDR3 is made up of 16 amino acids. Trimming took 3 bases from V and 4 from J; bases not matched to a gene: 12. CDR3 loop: CASSAGQVVRGTEAFF. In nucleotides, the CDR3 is TGTGCCAGCAGCGCCGGACAGGTGGTAAGAGGCACTGAAGCTTTCTTT.